This T cell receptor (beta chain) was identified in a study of CD8 T cells in ankylosing spondylitis. General study points: Earlier reports found some motif variants in synovial fluid and blood in reactive arthritis. The study identified a TCR beta motif of roughly eight highly homologous variants that appeared characteristic of ankylosing spondylitis blood.

Trimming shortened V by 1 base and J by 4 bases, and 14 bases separated the two germline ends. The length of the CDR3 is 16 residues. Germline loops: CDR1 SEHNR, CDR2 FQNEAQ (reference sequence). From the 5' RACE reads, TCRdb called clonotypes with MiXCR, one entry per CDR3 protein. The table includes about 340,000 distinct CDR3 sequences, 8% detected once. This clonotype was seen more than once but under ten times. Its antigen is not known. The J gene is TRBJ2-1, the V gene TRBV7-9; a possible D gene is TRBD1 (6 bases). The source material was blood, either unsorted or a sorted T cell fraction (not recorded which). This receptor was identified in a male donor with ankylosing spondylitis. For the CDR3, the DNA is TGTGCCAGCAGCTTAGGTCAGGGGATGGTATACAATGAGCAGTTCTTC. Its protein is CASSLGQGMVYNEQFF.